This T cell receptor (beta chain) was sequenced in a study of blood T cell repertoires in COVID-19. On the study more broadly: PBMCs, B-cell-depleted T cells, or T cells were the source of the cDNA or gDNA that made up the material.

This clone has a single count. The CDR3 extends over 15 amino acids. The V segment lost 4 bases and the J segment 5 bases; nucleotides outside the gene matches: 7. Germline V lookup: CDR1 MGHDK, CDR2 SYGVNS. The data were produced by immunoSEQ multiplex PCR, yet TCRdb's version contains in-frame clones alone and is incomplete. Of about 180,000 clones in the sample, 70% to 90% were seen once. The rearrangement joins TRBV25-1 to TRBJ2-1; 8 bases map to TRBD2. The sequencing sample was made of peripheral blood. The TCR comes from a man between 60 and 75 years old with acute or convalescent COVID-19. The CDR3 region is CASSALAGFNNEQFF. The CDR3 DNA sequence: TGTGCCAGCAGTGCCCTAGCGGGTTTCAACAATGAGCAGTTCTTC.